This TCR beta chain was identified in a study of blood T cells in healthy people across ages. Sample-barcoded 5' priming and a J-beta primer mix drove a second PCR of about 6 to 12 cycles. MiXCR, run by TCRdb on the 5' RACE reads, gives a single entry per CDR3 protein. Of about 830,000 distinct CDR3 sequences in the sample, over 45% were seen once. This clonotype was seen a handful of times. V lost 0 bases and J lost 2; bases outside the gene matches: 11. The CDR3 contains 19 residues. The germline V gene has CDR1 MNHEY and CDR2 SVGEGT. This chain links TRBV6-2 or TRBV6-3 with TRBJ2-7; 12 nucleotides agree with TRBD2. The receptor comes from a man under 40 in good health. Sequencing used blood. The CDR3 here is CASSYSNGLAGPSAYEQYF. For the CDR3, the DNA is TGTGCCAGCAGTTACTCCAACGGACTAGCGGGACCCTCCGCCTACGAGCAGTACTTC.